These T cell receptor beta chains were read from a single sample in a study of blood T cell repertoires in COVID-19. Data came from immunoSEQ multiplex PCR; TCRdb stores just in-frame clones and leaves some out. The sample consists of fewer than 200,000 clones, over 70% of them appearing once. The specimen sequenced was peripheral blood. These receptors were collected from a man aged 65 to 79 with acute or convalescent COVID-19. Both conserved end residues are part of each CDR3. A D gene is named only where the DNA matches it firmly. Clone size is stated in some rows and not others, as once, few, many or a class when expanded.

cdr3_aa d_call clone_size j_call v_call
CATSLGLAQPDSTDTQYF TRBD2 NA TRBJ2-3 TRBV24-1
CASSPRDYSNQPQHF NA NA TRBJ1-5 TRBV27
CASSLDGIETQYF NA NA TRBJ2-5 TRBV7-7
CASSKNAALGLSNEKLFF NA few TRBJ1-4 TRBV11-2
CASSHPGLASEQYF TRBD2 NA TRBJ2-7 TRBV5-4
CASSEAPEPQHF NA NA TRBJ1-5 TRBV6-1
CASSLEGGPTGYEQYF NA NA TRBJ2-7 TRBV7-2
CASSRDRGGSYEQYF TRBD1 once TRBJ2-7 TRBV11-2
CASKFGRLSNTEAFF NA NA TRBJ1-1 TRBV19
CASSYQDRGGTTIYF TRBD1 once TRBJ1-3 TRBV6-5
CASNDRSEQYF NA NA TRBJ2-7 TRBV28
CASSQAGAGNTIYF NA NA TRBJ1-3 TRBV4-1
CAISELLGTGRAFF NA once TRBJ1-1 TRBV10-3
CASSLAGGHNQPQHF NA NA TRBJ1-5 TRBV5-1